This T cell receptor beta chain stems from a study of blood T cell repertoires in COVID-19. Across the whole study: Acute-phase and convalescent COVID-19 samples originated in the United States, Italy and Spain. PBMCs, B-cell-depleted T cells, or T cells provided the cDNA or gDNA that made up the material.

This table comes from immunoSEQ multiplex PCR, and its TCRdb copy is limited to in-frame clones, with some not included. Among more than 250,000 clones listed, 90% were seen once. Germline-derived CDR1 and CDR2 are MNHEY and SVGAGI. This CDR3 is 13 amino acids long. The V end lost 5 bases, the J end lost 2 bases, and 9 bases lay between the germline ends. Self-reported history from a screening survey and questionnaire set each donor's cohort. The receptor's source is a woman under 30 with acute COVID-19. Sequencing input: PBMCs or T cells enriched from blood (not recorded which). The chain has TRBV6-5 and TRBJ1-1, with a possible D match to TRBD1 (6 bases). CDR3 in amino acids: CASSQQGNTEAFF. CDR3 DNA: TGTGCCAGCAGTCAACAGGGCAACACTGAAGCTTTCTTT.